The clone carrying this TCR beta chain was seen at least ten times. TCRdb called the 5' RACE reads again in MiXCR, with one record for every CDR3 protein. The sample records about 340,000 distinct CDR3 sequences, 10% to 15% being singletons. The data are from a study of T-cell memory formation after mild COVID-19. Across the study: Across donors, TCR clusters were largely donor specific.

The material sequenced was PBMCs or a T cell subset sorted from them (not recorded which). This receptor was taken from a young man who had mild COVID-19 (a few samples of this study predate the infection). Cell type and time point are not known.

This chain's CDR3 is CASSLFGQPKETQYF. For the CDR3, the DNA is TGTGCCAGCAGTTTATTCGGACAGCCAAAAGAGACCCAGTACTTC. The gene calls are TRBV27 and TRBJ2-5; D may be TRBD1 (6 bases). Trimming took 1 base from V and 3 from J, leaving 12 bases between them. The CDR3 contains 15 residues. The germline V gene encodes CDR1 MNHEY and CDR2 SMNVEV (reference sequence).